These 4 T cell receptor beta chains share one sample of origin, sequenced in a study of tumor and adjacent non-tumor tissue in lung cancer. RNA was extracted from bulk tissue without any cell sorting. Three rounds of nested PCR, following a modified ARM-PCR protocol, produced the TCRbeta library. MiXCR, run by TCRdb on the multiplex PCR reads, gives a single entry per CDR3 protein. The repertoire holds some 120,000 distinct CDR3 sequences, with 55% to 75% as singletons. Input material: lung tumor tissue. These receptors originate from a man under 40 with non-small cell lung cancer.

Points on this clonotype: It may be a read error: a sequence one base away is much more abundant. Here the CDR3 DNA reads TGTGCCAGCACTCGGGACAGAAGCTATGACTACACCTTC. Translating it yields CASTRDRSYDYTF. The chain recombines TRBV6-2 or TRBV6-3 with TRBJ1-2, with 7 nucleotides matching TRBD1. Germline V lookup: CDR1 MNHEY, CDR2 SVGEGT. The CDR3 runs to 13 residues.

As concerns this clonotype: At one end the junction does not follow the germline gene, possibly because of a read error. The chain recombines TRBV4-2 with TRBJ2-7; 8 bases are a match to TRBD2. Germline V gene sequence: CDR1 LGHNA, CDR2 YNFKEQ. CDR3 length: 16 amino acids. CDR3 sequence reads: CPSSASLAGSGYEQYF. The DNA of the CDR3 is TGTCCCAGCAGCGCATCATTAGCGGGGAGTGGATACGAGCAGTACTTC.

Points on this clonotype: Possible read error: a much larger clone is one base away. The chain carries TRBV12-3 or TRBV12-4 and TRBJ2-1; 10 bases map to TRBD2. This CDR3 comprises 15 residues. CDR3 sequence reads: CASRLGTSEYNEQFF. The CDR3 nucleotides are TGTGCCAGCAGATTAGGGACTAGCGAGTACAATGAGCAGTTCTTC.

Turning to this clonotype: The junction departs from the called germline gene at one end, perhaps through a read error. The CDR3 DNA reads TGTGCCAGCATTCAGCGCGGGGAGTTGTTTTTT. Its protein product is CASIQRGELFF. This chain links TRBV12-3 or TRBV12-4 with TRBJ2-2, with D perhaps matching TRBD2 (6 bases). The CDR3 runs to 11 residues.